A selection of T cell receptor beta chains follows, all from one sample in a study of cytotoxic CD8 clonotypes in ibrutinib-treated CLL. The repertoire was sequenced with immunoSEQ multiplex PCR; TCRdb's copy has only in-frame clones and lacks some. The sample includes nearly 300,000 clones, approximately 76% of them seen just once. Sequencing used PBMCs, obtained at disease progression, from a patient treated with ibrutinib. The receptors stem from a human donor with chronic lymphocytic leukemia. Each CDR3 is given with its conserved first and last residue. D genes are given only for firm matches.

V gene	J gene	D gene	CDR3 length	CDR3 protein
TRBV7-3	TRBJ1-6	TRBD1	15	CASSLRGQGGSPLHF
TRBV5-6	TRBJ2-7	TRBD2	14	CASSPVGLAYEQYF
TRBV5-1	TRBJ2-2	-	13	CASSLARTGELFF
TRBV7-6	TRBJ1-5	-	15	CASSLVAGGGQPQHF
TRBV27	TRBJ2-7	-	14	CASSFGTDFYEQYF
TRBV2	TRBJ2-1	-	13	CASRTAFYNEQFF
TRBV19	TRBJ2-3	TRBD2	16	CASSILAGGSTDTQYF
TRBV6-1	TRBJ1-2	-	11	CASSEALGYTF
TRBV6-5	TRBJ2-7	TRBD2	15	CASSYGGTSGYEQYF
TRBV6-1	TRBJ2-7	-	14	CASRVGTGTYEQYF
TRBV15	TRBJ2-2	-	12	CATSRTGRELFF
TRBV18	TRBJ2-1	-	16	CASSLETGQIHNEQFF
TRBV6-5	TRBJ1-2	TRBD1	15	CASRERDRANYGYTF
TRBV7-3	TRBJ2-1	TRBD1	17	CASSSDTRDRGLNEQFF
TRBV2	TRBJ1-2	-	13	CAILGQFGYGYTF